Shown below are 21 T cell receptor beta chains from a single sample sequenced in a study of yellow fever vaccine responses in identical twins. TCRdb fed the RT-PCR reads into MiXCR, producing one record per CDR3 protein. The sample gives some 2,600 distinct CDR3 sequences, approximately 80% of which show up once; approximately 10% is in the top ten. The sample in question was T cells from blood (PBMCs), unsorted or a sorted subset (not recorded which), obtained before or after yellow fever vaccination (not recorded which). These receptors were collected from a female donor who received the yellow fever vaccine.

The V and J genes are TRBV5-6 and TRBJ1-1, with no clear D. Germline CDR1 SGHDT, CDR2 YYEEEE. The V gene lost 10 bases and the J gene lost 4 bases, with 17 bases spanning the gap. The CDR3 consists of 13 residues. CDR3 sequence reads: CAVTGSGGTEAFF. The DNA of the CDR3 is TGTGCCGTCACTGGGAGCGGAGGCACTGAAGCTTTCTTT.

The CDR3 here is CASILSEQGTYNEQFF. The CDR3 bases are TGTGCCAGCATCCTCTCCGAACAGGGGACCTACAATGAGCAGTTCTTC. The chain uses TRBV11-1 and TRBJ2-1, with TRBD1 matching over 7 bases. The CDR3 runs to 16 residues. With 7 bases clipped from V and 2 bases from J, the junction kept 11 bases outside the gene matches. Germline V lookup: CDR1 SGHAT, CDR2 FQDESV (reference sequence).

The chain combines TRBV29-1 with TRBJ2-1; 10 nucleotides line up with TRBD2. This CDR3 is built from 14 residues. J was trimmed by 7 bases and V by 4 bases; bases with no gene match: 7. CDR1 SQVTM and CDR2 ANQGSEA come from the germline V gene. CDR3 amino acids: CSVVPSGSPNEQFF. DNA of the CDR3: TGCAGCGTTGTGCCTAGCGGGAGCCCGAATGAGCAGTTCTTC.

This clonotype turned up a few times. This chain connects TRBV10-3 to TRBJ1-3; D is unclear. The CDR3 extends over 16 amino acids. The V gene lost 2 bases and the J gene lost 0 bases, with 11 bases spanning the gap. Germline V gives CDR1 ENHRY, CDR2 SYGVKD. This CDR3 is CAISEPKLSSGNTIYF. The DNA of the CDR3 is TGTGCCATCAGTGAGCCTAAACTTAGCTCTGGAAACACCATATATTTT.

This clonotype was observed a handful of times. This sequence joins TRBV15 and TRBJ2-1; D is possibly TRBD2 (5 bases). CDR1 is LNHNV, CDR2 YYDKDF, per germline (reference sequence). The CDR3 has 15 residues. Trimming cost V 3 bases and J 7 bases, with 16 bases left between them. As DNA, the CDR3 is TGTGCCACCAGCAGTTACGGGGTGATGGAGAATGAGCAGTTCTTC. It specifies CATSSYGVMENEQFF.

V gene TRBV2 combines with J gene TRBJ2-7, with 9 bases fitting TRBD2. V lost 2 bases, J lost 3 bases, and 5 bases stayed unmatched. CDR3 length: 15 amino acids. Germline V CDR1 and CDR2: SNHLY, FYNNEI. This CDR3 is CASSENSSGSYEQYF. CDR3 coding DNA: TGTGCCAGCAGTGAAAATAGTAGCGGGAGCTACGAGCAGTACTTC.

The V and J genes are TRBV5-6 and TRBJ2-3; either TRBD1 or TRBD2 may fit D (5 bases each). The CDR3 is 16 residues long. Germline V lookup: CDR1 SGHDT, CDR2 YYEEEE. V lost 2 bases and J 0 bases, leaving 13 bases between the germline ends. The CDR3, as DNA: TGTGCCAGCAGCTTAATTACGGGGCTGAGCACAGATACGCAGTATTTT. Residues: CASSLITGLSTDTQYF.

The gene calls are TRBV6-1 and TRBJ2-7; D call uncertain. Germline values: CDR1 MNHNS, CDR2 SASEGT. The CDR3 is 11 amino acids. V shed 6 bases and J shed 1 base, with 4 bases lying between them. CDR3 nucleotides: TGTGCCAGCAGGAGGTCCTACGAGCAGTACTTC. It codes for CASRRSYEQYF.

The V call is TRBV7-9, the J call TRBJ2-7, with no clear D. V dropped 4 bases and J dropped 5 bases, with 12 bases sitting between them. The length of the CDR3 is 13 residues. CDR1 and CDR2 (germline): SEHNR, FQNEAQ (reference sequence). CDR3 region: CASSSTLNDEQYV. The CDR3 nucleotides read TGTGCCAGCAGCTCCACTCTAAATGACGAGCAGTACGTC.

This chain links TRBV10-3 with TRBJ1-6; 8 bases map to TRBD1. The germline CDR1 and CDR2 sequences are ENHRY and SYGVKD. J gave up 6 bases and V 5 bases, and 3 bases lay outside the gene matches. The CDR3 consists of 14 residues. The CDR3 loop is CAISRDRPNSPLHF. The CDR3 DNA reads as TGTGCCATCAGTAGGGACAGGCCTAATTCACCCCTCCACTTT.

This clonotype was picked up a small number of times. This chain connects TRBV6-2 or TRBV6-3 to TRBJ1-6; TRBD1 might be the D (6 bases). V shed 4 bases and J shed 7 bases, with 8 bases lying between them. The CDR3 has 13 amino acids. CDR1 MNHEY and CDR2 SVGEGT come from the germline V gene. CDR3 DNA sequence: TGTGCCAGCAGTTCAGGGGAGAATTCACCCCTCCACTTT. Its protein is CASSSGENSPLHF.

The chain is built from TRBV10-3 and TRBJ1-5; 7 bases agree with TRBD1. Germline trimming cut 4 bases from V and 0 bases from J; bases unmatched to any gene: 6. The CDR3 totals 16 residues. Germline V gene sequence: CDR1 ENHRY, CDR2 SYGVKD. The DNA for the CDR3 is TGTGCCATCAGTGCGGCAGGGGGGTATAGCAATCAGCCCCAGCATTTT. This sequence encodes CAISAAGGYSNQPQHF.

The chain employs TRBV10-3 and TRBJ1-1; maybe TRBD1 (5 bases). CDR1 ENHRY and CDR2 SYGVKD come from the germline V gene. The germline V and J ends were trimmed by 7 bases and 4 bases, with 10 bases remaining between them. The CDR3 consists of 12 residues. The CDR3 DNA follows: TGTGCCATCAACCAGGGCTCCACTGAAGCTTTCTTT. It translates to CAINQGSTEAFF.

CDR3: CASSRGLVAPEQYF. CDR3 nucleotides: TGTGCCAGCAGTCGGGGACTAGTCGCTCCCGAGCAGTACTTC. This chain links TRBV12-3 or TRBV12-4 with TRBJ2-7, with TRBD2 matching over 8 bases. The CDR3 sequence is 14 residues long. V was clipped by 5 bases and J by 6 bases; unmatched bases: 9.

The rearrangement links TRBV21-1 to TRBJ2-7; the D call TRBD1 from the table was never checked on the DNA. TRBV21-1 represents a pseudogene. This CDR3 has 14 amino acids. Here the CDR3 reads CASSKADRGNEQYV. The DNA for the CDR3 is TGTGCCAGCAGCAAAGCCGACAGGGGCAACGAGCAGTACGTC.

The rearrangement joins TRBV11-1 to TRBJ2-7, with D unresolved. The V and J ends lost 5 bases and 6 bases respectively, with 11 bases between them. CDR1 is SGHAT, CDR2 FQDESV, per germline (reference sequence). This CDR3 region has 12 residues. The CDR3 loop is CASSARGGEQYF. For the CDR3, the DNA is TGTGCCAGCAGCGCCCGAGGTGGCGAGCAGTACTTC.

V is TRBV10-3 and J is TRBJ1-1, with 8 positions matching TRBD1. V shed 3 bases and J 8 bases; nucleotides not matched to a gene: 8. Per germline, CDR1 ENHRY and CDR2 SYGVKD. The CDR3 is 14 amino acids. DNA of the CDR3: TGTGCCATCAGTGACCCGGACAGGGCGGGCGAAGCTTTCTTT. Its protein is CAISDPDRAGEAFF.

This chain uses TRBV5-6 with TRBJ1-6; no clear D gene. V was pared by 1 base and J by 5 bases, with 10 bases between. This CDR3 contains 15 residues. Germline V gene lookup returns CDR1 SGHDT and CDR2 YYEEEE. DNA for the CDR3: TGTGCCAGCAGCTTGAACCGGTTACATAATTCACCCCTCCACTTT. Translating gives CASSLNRLHNSPLHF.

This chain links TRBV29-1 with TRBJ2-2, with TRBD1 matching 9 bases. The CDR3 is 14 residues long. Germline V lookup: CDR1 SQVTM, CDR2 ANQGSEA. V gave up 5 bases and J gave up 6 bases; unmatched junction bases: 7. The CDR3 region has the DNA TGCAGCGTTATTGAGGACAGGGGATCCGGGGAGCTGTTTTTT. It specifies CSVIEDRGSGELFF.

This clonotype was seen a few times. The chain links TRBV27 to TRBJ2-7, with 7 nucleotides matching TRBD1. The V and J ends lost 6 bases and 6 bases, in that order; junction bases with no gene match: 14. Germline lookup yields CDR1 MNHEY and CDR2 SMNVEV (reference sequence). The CDR3 covers 15 residues. The CDR3 sequence: CASSPSRQGRGEQYF. Written as DNA, the CDR3 is TGTGCCAGCAGCCCATCCCGACAGGGTCGGGGCGAGCAGTACTTC.

The rearrangement uses TRBV10-3 and TRBJ1-1; D gene uncertain. The CDR3 runs to 14 residues. Germline lookup yields CDR1 ENHRY and CDR2 SYGVKD. Trimming removed 0 bases from V and 6 bases from J, with 11 bases in between. Here the CDR3 reads CAISESQGPPEAFF. The CDR3 DNA sequence: TGTGCCATCAGTGAGTCGCAAGGACCCCCTGAAGCTTTCTTT.